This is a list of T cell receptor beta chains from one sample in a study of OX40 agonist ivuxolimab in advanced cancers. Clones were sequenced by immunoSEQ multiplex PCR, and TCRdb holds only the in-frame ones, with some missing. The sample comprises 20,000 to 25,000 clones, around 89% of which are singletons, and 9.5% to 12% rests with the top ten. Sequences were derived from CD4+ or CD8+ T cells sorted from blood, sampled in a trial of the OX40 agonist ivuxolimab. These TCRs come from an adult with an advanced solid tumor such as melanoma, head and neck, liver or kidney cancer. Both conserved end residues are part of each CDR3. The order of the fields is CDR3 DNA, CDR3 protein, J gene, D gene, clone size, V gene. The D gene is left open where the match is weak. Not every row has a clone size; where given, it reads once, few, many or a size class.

TGCAGCGTCGGCGACAGGGTCTCCTACGAGCAGTACTTC | CSVGDRVSYEQYF | TRBJ2-7 | TRBD1 | NA | TRBV29-1
TGCGCCAGCAGCTCCGATACTCGAGGGACAGGGGCGGGCAATCAGCCCCAGCATTTT | CASSSDTRGTGAGNQPQHF | TRBJ1-5 | TRBD1 | NA | TRBV5-1
TGTGCCAGCAGTGATTGGGGCCATAATTCACCCCTCCACTTT | CASSDWGHNSPLHF | TRBJ1-6 | NA | NA | TRBV27
TGCGCCAGCAGCCCGGCCAGGGGTGGCTACTATGGCTACACCTTC | CASSPARGGYYGYTF | TRBJ1-2 | NA | NA | TRBV5-1
TGTGCCTGGAGTTCAACCGGGACTGGCTCTTTT | CAWSSTGTGSF | TRBJ1-1 | NA | NA | TRBV30
TGTGCCAGCAGCCTCCCCCGGGACAGGGGGCCTGGGGCCAACGTCCTGACTTTC | CASSLPRDRGPGANVLTF | TRBJ2-6 | TRBD1 | once | TRBV7-9
TGTGCCAGCAGTCCTCCGGACAGGAACCCTAGACAGCCCCAGCATTTT | CASSPPDRNPRQPQHF | TRBJ1-5 | TRBD1 | NA | TRBV2
TGTGCCAGCAGCTTCGTGGGACTAGCTAACAATGAGCAGTTCTTC | CASSFVGLANNEQFF | TRBJ2-1 | TRBD2 | NA | TRBV13
TGTGCCAGCAGCTACTGGTCGACTAGCGGCTACGAGCAGTACTTC | CASSYWSTSGYEQYF | TRBJ2-7 | TRBD2 | NA | TRBV28
TGTGCCAGCAGTTACTTCGGACCCAGCACAGATACGCAGTATTTT | CASSYFGPSTDTQYF | TRBJ2-3 | NA | once | TRBV6-5
TGTGCCACCCTGTCGGGGACTGAAGCTTTCTTT | CATLSGTEAFF | TRBJ1-1 | NA | NA | TRBV6-6
TGCAGCGTTGAAAGGATTGGTCATGAAGCTTTCTTT | CSVERIGHEAFF | TRBJ1-1 | NA | few | TRBV29-1
TGTGCCAGCAGCCCCTCGCCAGGTCTCCAATACGAGCAGTACTTC | CASSPSPGLQYEQYF | TRBJ2-7 | NA | NA | TRBV6-5
TGTGCCAGCAGCTCTGAAGGGGGCAACTACGAGCAGTACTTC | CASSSEGGNYEQYF | TRBJ2-7 | TRBD1 | NA | TRBV7-9
TGTGCCAGCAGCCAAGGGAGGGACTCGTCCTACGAGCAGTACTTC | CASSQGRDSSYEQYF | TRBJ2-7 | NA | NA | TRBV4-2
TGTGCCAGCAGTTTTATGAGTAACACTGAAGCTTTCTTT | CASSFMSNTEAFF | TRBJ1-1 | NA | NA | TRBV27
TGTGCCAGCGGGTTAGGGGTCCTCCACTTT | CASGLGVLHF | TRBJ1-6 | NA | NA | TRBV6-1
TGTGCCAGCAGCGTCCCACTAGCGGGAGACCCCAATGAGCAGTTCTTC | CASSVPLAGDPNEQFF | TRBJ2-1 | TRBD2 | NA | TRBV9
TGTGCCAGCAGCGAAGGGAGGGGGGACACTGAAGCTTTCTTT | CASSEGRGDTEAFF | TRBJ1-1 | NA | NA | TRBV9
TGTGCCAGCAGCGTGGGAGCAGGGGTCCGGGTCACAGATACGCAGTATTTT | CASSVGAGVRVTDTQYF | TRBJ2-3 | NA | NA | TRBV9
TGTGCCAGCAGCCCGCTATTGGGGGGGAGCACAGATACGCAGTATTTT | CASSPLLGGSTDTQYF | TRBJ2-3 | TRBD2 | NA | TRBV7-9
TGTGCCAGCAGCCTCACTCTCGCCGGGGAGCTGTTTTTT | CASSLTLAGELFF | TRBJ2-2 | NA | once | TRBV7-3
TGTGCCAGCAGTAGTGACCCTCCCGGTAGGGCTGAAGCTTTCTTT | CASSSDPPGRAEAFF | TRBJ1-1 | NA | NA | TRBV9
TGTGCCAGCAGTACTTACTCGGACGGCACCGGGGAGCTGTTTTTT | CASSTYSDGTGELFF | TRBJ2-2 | NA | once | TRBV19
TGCGCCAGCCAAGCAGGGGGGCATGGCTACACCTTC | CASQAGGHGYTF | TRBJ1-2 | TRBD1 | NA | TRBV5-1
TGTGCCAGCAGCTTATGGGGGGAGCACGGCAATGAGCAGTTCTTC | CASSLWGEHGNEQFF | TRBJ2-1 | NA | NA | TRBV7-6
TGTGCCAGCAGCTTAGAAGGGAACGGGTTGAATTCACCCCTCCACTTT | CASSLEGNGLNSPLHF | TRBJ1-6 | NA | NA | TRBV7-6
TGTGCCAGCAGGCCAGGGACTAGCAGCTACGAGCAGTACTTC | CASRPGTSSYEQYF | TRBJ2-7 | TRBD2 | NA | TRBV5-6
TGTGCCAGCAGCGTAGCGGGAGCCGGCTCCTACAATGAGCAGTTCTTC | CASSVAGAGSYNEQFF | TRBJ2-1 | TRBD2 | NA | TRBV6-4
TGCGCCAGCAGCGCGCATAGCGGGAGGGCCCACGAGCAGTTCTTC | CASSAHSGRAHEQFF | TRBJ2-1 | TRBD2 | NA | TRBV5-1
TGTGCCAGCAGCTTAGCGACAGGGACCTACGAGCAGTACTTC | CASSLATGTYEQYF | TRBJ2-7 | TRBD1 | NA | TRBV7-8
TGTGCCAGCAGCTACAGGGAATTCTCTGGAAACACCATATATTTT | CASSYREFSGNTIYF | TRBJ1-3 | NA | NA | TRBV7-9
TGTGCCAGCAGCGTAGCTACCAAGACGGACCACTATGGCTACACCTTC | CASSVATKTDHYGYTF | TRBJ1-2 | NA | NA | TRBV9
TGTGCCAGCAGCTTAAGGACCCTCAAGGGGGAGCAGTACTTC | CASSLRTLKGEQYF | TRBJ2-5 | NA | NA | TRBV7-8
TGTGCCAGCTCGGGAGGGCCGAACACCGGGGAGCTGTTTTTT | CASSGGPNTGELFF | TRBJ2-2 | TRBD2 | NA | TRBV2
TGTGCCAGCAGACCAAGGGGTGACGAGACCCAGTACTTC | CASRPRGDETQYF | TRBJ2-5 | NA | NA | TRBV6-1
TGCGCCAGCAAACACTCTCACGGGGAGCTGTTTTTT | CASKHSHGELFF | TRBJ2-2 | NA | NA | TRBV4-1
TGTGCCAGCAGTAAAACAGGGTATTCGGGCGAGCAGTACTTC | CASSKTGYSGEQYF | TRBJ2-7 | NA | NA | TRBV27
TGCGCCAGCAGCCACCTAGCGGGAGGTGGATTTGAGACCCAGTACTTC | CASSHLAGGGFETQYF | TRBJ2-5 | TRBD2 | NA | TRBV4-1
TGTGCCAGCAGCTTATCAGGGGGGACAGGGGTTGGCGAGCAGTACTTC | CASSLSGGTGVGEQYF | TRBJ2-7 | TRBD1 | once | TRBV7-9
TGTGCCAGCAGCTTGGACGCGGGAGACAGCTACGAGCAGTACTTC | CASSLDAGDSYEQYF | TRBJ2-7 | TRBD2 | NA | TRBV5-5
TGCGCCAGCAGCTTGGCTTTGCAGGGAAAGATCCTAAACTATGGCTACACCTTC | CASSLALQGKILNYGYTF | TRBJ1-2 | NA | NA | TRBV5-1
TGTGCCAGCAGTGGACAGGGGCCAGAGACCCAGTACTTC | CASSGQGPETQYF | TRBJ2-5 | TRBD1 | NA | TRBV27
TGTGCCAGCAGCCCCACACCGAACACTGAAGCTTTCTTT | CASSPTPNTEAFF | TRBJ1-1 | NA | NA | TRBV4-2
TGTGCCACCAGCAGAGGGACGGGCTATGGCTACACCTTC | CATSRGTGYGYTF | TRBJ1-2 | NA | NA | TRBV15
TGTGCCAGCAGCTTGGGGACAGGGACGGAAGATGGCTACACCTTC | CASSLGTGTEDGYTF | TRBJ1-2 | TRBD1 | NA | TRBV13
TGTGCCATCAGTGAAAAGGGGCCTGGTACGCAGTATTTT | CAISEKGPGTQYF | TRBJ2-3 | NA | NA | TRBV10-3
TGTGCCAGCTCACCATTAGCGGGGAGCTCCTACGAGCAGTACTTC | CASSPLAGSSYEQYF | TRBJ2-7 | TRBD2 | NA | TRBV18
TGTGCCAGCAGCGTAGTGGGAGCGGGGGGAAGAAATGAGCAGTTCTTC | CASSVVGAGGRNEQFF | TRBJ2-1 | TRBD2 | NA | TRBV9
TGTGCCAGCAGCCAATTCCAGTTACGAGAGCAGTACTTC | CASSQFQLREQYF | TRBJ2-7 | NA | NA | TRBV4-2
TGTGCCAGCAGCTTAGGAGGAACGGTCTATGGCTACACCTTC | CASSLGGTVYGYTF | TRBJ1-2 | NA | NA | TRBV7-9
TGTGCCAGAAGCGGAAGACTAGCGGGGGGATACAATGAGCAGTTCTTC | CARSGRLAGGYNEQFF | TRBJ2-1 | TRBD2 | NA | TRBV5-3
TGTGCCAGCAGAGACGACGTCTATGGCTACACCTTC | CASRDDVYGYTF | TRBJ1-2 | NA | NA | TRBV7-9
TGTGCCAGCAGCATGCGCCGAGACGAGCAGTACTTC | CASSMRRDEQYF | TRBJ2-7 | NA | NA | TRBV7-9
TGTGCCAGCACCTTAAGGGGCGGTCTCTCCTACGAGCAGTACTTC | CASTLRGGLSYEQYF | TRBJ2-7 | NA | NA | TRBV27
TGTGCCAGCAGTGGACTAGCGGGGAACGCCGGGGAGCTGTTTTTT | CASSGLAGNAGELFF | TRBJ2-2 | TRBD2 | NA | TRBV6-5
TGTGCCAGCAGCTTTCAGGGGGGCTATGGCTACACCTTC | CASSFQGGYGYTF | TRBJ1-2 | TRBD1 | NA | TRBV5-4
TGTGCCAGCAGCCATGAACCTGGGGAGCTGTTTTTT | CASSHEPGELFF | TRBJ2-2 | NA | NA | TRBV9
TGTGCCAGCAGTTTAGGGGCAGGGCGAACCTACGAGCAGTACTTC | CASSLGAGRTYEQYF | TRBJ2-7 | NA | once | TRBV27